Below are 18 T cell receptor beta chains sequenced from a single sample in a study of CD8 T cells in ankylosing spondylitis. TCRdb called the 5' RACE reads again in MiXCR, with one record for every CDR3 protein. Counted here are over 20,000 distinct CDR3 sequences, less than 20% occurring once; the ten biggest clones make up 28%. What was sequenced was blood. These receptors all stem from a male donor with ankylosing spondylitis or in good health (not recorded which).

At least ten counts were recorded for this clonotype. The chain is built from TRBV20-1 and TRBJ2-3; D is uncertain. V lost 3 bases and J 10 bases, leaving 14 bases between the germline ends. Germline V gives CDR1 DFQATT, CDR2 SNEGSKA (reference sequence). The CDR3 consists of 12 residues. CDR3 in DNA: TGCAGTGCTAGTATCCACCCAAAGTCGCAGTATTTT. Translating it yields CSASIHPKSQYF.

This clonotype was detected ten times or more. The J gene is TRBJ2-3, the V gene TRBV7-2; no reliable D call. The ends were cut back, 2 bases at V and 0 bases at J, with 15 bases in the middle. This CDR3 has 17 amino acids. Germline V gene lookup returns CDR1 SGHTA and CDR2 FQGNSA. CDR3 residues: CASSLQVSHLSTDTQYF. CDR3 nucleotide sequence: TGTGCCAGCAGCTTACAAGTCAGCCACTTGAGCACAGATACGCAGTATTTT.

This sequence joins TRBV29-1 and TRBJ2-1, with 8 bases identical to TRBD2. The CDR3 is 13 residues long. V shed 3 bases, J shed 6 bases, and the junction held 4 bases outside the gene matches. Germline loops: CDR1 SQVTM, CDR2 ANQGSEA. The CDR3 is CSVDTSGFNEQFF. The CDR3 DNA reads TGCAGCGTTGATACTAGCGGTTTCAATGAGCAGTTCTTC.

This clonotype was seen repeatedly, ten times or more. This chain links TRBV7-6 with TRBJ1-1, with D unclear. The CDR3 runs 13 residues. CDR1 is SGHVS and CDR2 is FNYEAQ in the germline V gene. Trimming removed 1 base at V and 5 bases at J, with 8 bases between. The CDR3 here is CASSLGPRTEAFF. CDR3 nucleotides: TGTGCCAGCAGCTTAGGTCCGCGTACTGAAGCTTTCTTT.

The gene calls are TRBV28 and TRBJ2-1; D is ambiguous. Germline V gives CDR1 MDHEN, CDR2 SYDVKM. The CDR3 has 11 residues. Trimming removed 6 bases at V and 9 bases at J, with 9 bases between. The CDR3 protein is CASRSMSEQFF. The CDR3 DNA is TGTGCCAGCAGAAGCATGTCTGAGCAGTTCTTC.

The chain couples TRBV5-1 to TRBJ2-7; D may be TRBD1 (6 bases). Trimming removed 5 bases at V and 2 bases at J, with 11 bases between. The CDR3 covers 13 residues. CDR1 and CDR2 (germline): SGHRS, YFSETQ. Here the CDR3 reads CASRAGDPYEQYF. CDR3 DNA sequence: TGCGCCAGCAGGGCAGGGGACCCCTACGAGCAGTACTTC.

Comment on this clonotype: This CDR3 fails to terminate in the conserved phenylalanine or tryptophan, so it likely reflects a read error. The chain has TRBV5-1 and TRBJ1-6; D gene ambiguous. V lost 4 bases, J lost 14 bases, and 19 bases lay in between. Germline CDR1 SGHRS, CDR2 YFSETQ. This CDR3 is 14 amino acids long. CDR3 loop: CASSRQEAGVSLHL. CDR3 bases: TGCGCCAGCAGCCGCCAAGAGGCCGGTGTATCCCTCCACCTT.

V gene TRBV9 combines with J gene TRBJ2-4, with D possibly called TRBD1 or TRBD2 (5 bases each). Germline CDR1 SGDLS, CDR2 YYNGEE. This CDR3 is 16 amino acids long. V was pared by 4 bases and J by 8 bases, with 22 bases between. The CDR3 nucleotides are TGTGCCAGCAGCTCCTTGAGGACACCCGACGGGGACATTCAGTACTTC. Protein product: CASSSLRTPDGDIQYF.

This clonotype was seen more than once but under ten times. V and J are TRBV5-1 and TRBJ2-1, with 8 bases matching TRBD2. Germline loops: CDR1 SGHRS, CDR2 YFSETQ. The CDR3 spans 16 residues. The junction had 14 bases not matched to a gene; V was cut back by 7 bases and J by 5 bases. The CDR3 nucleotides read TGCGCCAGCCTACCAACTCAGGGACTAGGCGACAATGAGCAGTTCTTC. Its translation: CASLPTQGLGDNEQFF.

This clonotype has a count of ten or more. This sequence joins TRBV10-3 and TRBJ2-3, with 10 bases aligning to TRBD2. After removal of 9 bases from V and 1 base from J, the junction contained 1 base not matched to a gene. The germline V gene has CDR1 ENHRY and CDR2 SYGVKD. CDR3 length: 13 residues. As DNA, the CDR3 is TGTGCCATAGGACTAGCGGGCACAGATACGCAGTATTTT. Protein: CAIGLAGTDTQYF.

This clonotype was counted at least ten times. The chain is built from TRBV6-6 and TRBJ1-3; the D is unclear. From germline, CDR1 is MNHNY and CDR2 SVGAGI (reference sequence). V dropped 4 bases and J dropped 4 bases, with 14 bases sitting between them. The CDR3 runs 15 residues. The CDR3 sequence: CASSSPRGTGNTIYF. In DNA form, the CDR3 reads TGTGCCAGCAGTTCACCCCGGGGAACCGGAAACACCATATATTTT.

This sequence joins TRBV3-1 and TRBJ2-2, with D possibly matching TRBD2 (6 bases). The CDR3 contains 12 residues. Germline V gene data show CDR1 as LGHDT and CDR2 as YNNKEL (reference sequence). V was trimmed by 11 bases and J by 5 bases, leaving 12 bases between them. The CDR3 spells CAGSSGTGELFF. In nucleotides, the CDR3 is TGTGCCGGAAGTAGCGGAACCGGGGAGCTGTTTTTT.

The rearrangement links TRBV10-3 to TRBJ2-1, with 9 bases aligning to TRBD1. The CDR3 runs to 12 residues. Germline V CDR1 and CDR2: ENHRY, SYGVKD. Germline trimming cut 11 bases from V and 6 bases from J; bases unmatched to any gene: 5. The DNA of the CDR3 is TGTGCCTCCTCGGACAGGGGCAATGAGCAGTTCTTC. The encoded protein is CASSDRGNEQFF.

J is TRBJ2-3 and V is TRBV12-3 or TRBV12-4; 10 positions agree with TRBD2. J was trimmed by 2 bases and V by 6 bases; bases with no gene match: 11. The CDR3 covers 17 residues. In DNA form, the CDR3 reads TGTGCCAGCAGCCCCACCCGGACTAGCGGAACCACAGATACGCAGTATTTT. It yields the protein CASSPTRTSGTTDTQYF.

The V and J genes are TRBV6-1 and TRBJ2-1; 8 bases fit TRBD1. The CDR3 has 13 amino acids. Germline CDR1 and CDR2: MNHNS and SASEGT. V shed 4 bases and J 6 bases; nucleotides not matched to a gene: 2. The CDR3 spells CASSGQGANEQFF. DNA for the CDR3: TGTGCCAGCAGTGGCCAGGGGGCCAATGAGCAGTTCTTC.

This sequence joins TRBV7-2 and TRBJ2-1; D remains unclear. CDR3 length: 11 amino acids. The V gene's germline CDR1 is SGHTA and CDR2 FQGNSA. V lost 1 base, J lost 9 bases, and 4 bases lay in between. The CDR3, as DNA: TGTGCCAGCAGCTTAGGGTTTGAGCAGTTCTTC. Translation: CASSLGFEQFF.

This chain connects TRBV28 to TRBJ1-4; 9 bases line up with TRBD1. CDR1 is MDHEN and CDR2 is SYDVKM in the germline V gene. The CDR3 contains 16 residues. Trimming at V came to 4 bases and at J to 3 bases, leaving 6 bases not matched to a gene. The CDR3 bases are TGTGCCAGCAGTTATCCACAGGGGGCTTCTAATGAAAAACTGTTTTTT. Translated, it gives CASSYPQGASNEKLFF.

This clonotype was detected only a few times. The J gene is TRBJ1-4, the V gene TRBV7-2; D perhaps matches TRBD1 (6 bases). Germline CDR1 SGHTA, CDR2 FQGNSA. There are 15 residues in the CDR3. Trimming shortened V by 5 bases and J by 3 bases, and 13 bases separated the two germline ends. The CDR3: CASSLTGVSNEKLFF. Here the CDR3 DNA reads TGTGCCAGCAGCCTGACAGGCGTCTCTAATGAAAAACTGTTTTTT. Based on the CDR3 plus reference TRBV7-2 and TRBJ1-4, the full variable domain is GAGVSQSPSNKVTEKGKDVELRCDPISGHTALYWYRQSLGQGLEFLIYFQGNSAPDKSGLPSDRFSAERTGGSVSTLTIQRTQQEDSAVYLCASSLTGVSNEKLFFGSGTQLSVL.